The 2 T cell receptor beta chains given below trace back to one sample, sequenced in a study of beta chain features in type 1 diabetes. These TCRs are of unknown antigen specificity. Study-level points and caveats: Across all four CD4+ subsets, people with type 1 diabetes showed modestly shorter TCRB CDR3s.

cDNA synthesis used the whole RNA isolate, giving expressed TCRB sequences. Sequencing was performed with immunoSEQ multiplex PCR; in TCRdb, only in-frame clones are kept and a portion is missing. This table has 150,000 or so clones, 63% appearing once. The sequenced sample was naive CD4+ T cells from blood. Receptor source: a man aged 25 to 40 with type 1 diabetes.

The chain joins TRBV15 to TRBJ2-1, with 11 bases that match TRBD2. Unmatched junction bases numbered 7, after V lost 0 bases and J lost 3 bases. The CDR3 is 18 amino acids. Germline CDR1 and CDR2: LNHNV and YYDKDF (reference sequence). DNA of the CDR3: TGTGCCACCAGCAGAGAAGCTAGCGGGGGGCTCAACTACAATGAGCAGTTCTTC. Encoded protein: CATSREASGGLNYNEQFF.

The table lists this clone with a few counts. The chain combines TRBV9 with TRBJ2-6; TRBD1 might be the D (5 bases). V lost 3 bases, J lost 5 bases, and 12 bases lay in between. Germline V gene sequence: CDR1 SGDLS, CDR2 YYNGEE. The CDR3 contains 15 residues. CDR3 region: CASSGTDIWANVLTF. The CDR3 DNA follows: TGTGCCAGCAGCGGAACGGACATCTGGGCCAACGTCCTGACTTTC.